A selection of T cell receptor beta chains follows, all from one sample in a study of cytomegalovirus exposure and HLA in healthy donors. Clones were sequenced by immunoSEQ multiplex PCR, and TCRdb holds only the in-frame ones, with some missing. The table lists approximately 160,000 clones, approximately 67% of them singletons, with 3.5% to 5% in the top ten. Sequenced: PBMCs. These receptors all come from a woman in her late teens or twenties in good health and CMV-seropositive. Each CDR3 is given with its conserved first and last residue. The D gene is left open where the match is weak. Size is stated for part of the rows, as once, few or many counts, or as a class when the clone is expanded.

v_call: TRBV4-3
j_call: TRBJ1-2
clone_size: NA
d_call: NA
cdr3_aa: CASSQDRQGPYGYTF
cdr3_nt: TGCGCCAGCAGCCAAGACCGCCAGGGTCCATATGGCTACACCTTC

v_call: TRBV5-1
j_call: TRBJ2-7
clone_size: NA
d_call: TRBD1
cdr3_aa: CASSRPHTGGAFHEQYF
cdr3_nt: TGCGCCAGCAGCCGACCCCACACAGGGGGCGCGTTCCACGAGCAGTACTTC

v_call: TRBV4-1
j_call: TRBJ1-1
clone_size: NA
d_call: TRBD1
cdr3_aa: CASSQGQGAMNTEAFF
cdr3_nt: TGCGCCAGCAGCCAAGGACAGGGGGCGATGAACACTGAAGCTTTCTTT

v_call: TRBV4-3
j_call: TRBJ1-5
clone_size: NA
d_call: NA
cdr3_aa: CASSQDTSRNQPQHF
cdr3_nt: TGCGCCAGCAGCCAAGATACATCTCGCAATCAGCCCCAGCATTTT

v_call: TRBV14
j_call: TRBJ2-1
clone_size: few
d_call: TRBD2
cdr3_aa: CASSQWTSGYNEQFF
cdr3_nt: TGTGCCAGCAGCCAATGGACTAGCGGTTACAATGAGCAGTTCTTC

v_call: TRBV10-3
j_call: TRBJ1-2
clone_size: few
d_call: TRBD1
cdr3_aa: CAITRGLGYGYTF
cdr3_nt: TGTGCCATCACGAGGGGGCTGGGGTATGGCTACACCTTC

v_call: TRBV19
j_call: TRBJ2-2
clone_size: NA
d_call: NA
cdr3_aa: CASSDSYGELFF
cdr3_nt: TGTGCCAGTAGCGACAGTTACGGGGAGCTGTTTTTT

v_call: TRBV19
j_call: TRBJ1-5
clone_size: NA
d_call: NA
cdr3_aa: CASSPERSNQPQHF
cdr3_nt: TGTGCCAGTAGTCCGGAGAGAAGCAATCAGCCCCAGCATTTT

v_call: TRBV6-5
j_call: TRBJ2-7
clone_size: NA
d_call: NA
cdr3_aa: CASSYSSTYEQYF
cdr3_nt: TGTGCCAGCAGTTACTCCTCTACCTACGAGCAGTACTTC

v_call: TRBV6-5
j_call: TRBJ1-1
clone_size: once
d_call: NA
cdr3_aa: CASSYSRVVNTEAFF
cdr3_nt: TGTGCCAGCAGTTACTCCCGCGTGGTGAACACTGAAGCTTTCTTT

v_call: TRBV15
j_call: TRBJ1-6
clone_size: NA
d_call: NA
cdr3_aa: CATRGDHNSPLHF
cdr3_nt: TGTGCCACCAGGGGAGACCATAATTCACCCCTCCACTTT

v_call: TRBV30
j_call: TRBJ2-1
clone_size: NA
d_call: NA
cdr3_aa: CAWNRWRGSYNEQFF
cdr3_nt: TGTGCCTGGAATCGTTGGCGGGGATCCTACAATGAGCAGTTCTTC

v_call: TRBV7-2
j_call: TRBJ1-6
clone_size: NA
d_call: TRBD1
cdr3_aa: CASRPTGAESPLHF
cdr3_nt: TGTGCCAGCAGGCCGACAGGGGCGGAATCACCCCTCCACTTT

v_call: TRBV10-3
j_call: TRBJ1-1
clone_size: NA
d_call: NA
cdr3_aa: CAISRGGPNTEAFF
cdr3_nt: TGTGCCATCAGTCGGGGGGGTCCTAACACTGAAGCTTTCTTT

v_call: TRBV19
j_call: TRBJ2-7
clone_size: NA
d_call: TRBD1
cdr3_aa: CASSSWQGAYEQYF
cdr3_nt: TGTGCCAGTAGTAGCTGGCAGGGGGCCTACGAGCAGTACTTC

v_call: TRBV5-1
j_call: TRBJ1-1
clone_size: NA
d_call: TRBD1
cdr3_aa: CASRTGQGGTEAFF
cdr3_nt: TGCGCCAGCAGGACGGGACAGGGTGGCACTGAAGCTTTCTTT

v_call: TRBV29-1
j_call: TRBJ2-7
clone_size: NA
d_call: TRBD1
cdr3_aa: CSVQVPGQGSAYEQYF
cdr3_nt: TGCAGCGTCCAAGTACCGGGACAGGGTTCGGCCTACGAGCAGTACTTC

v_call: TRBV29-1
j_call: TRBJ2-1
clone_size: NA
d_call: NA
cdr3_aa: CSVEERGSPYNEQFF
cdr3_nt: TGCAGCGTTGAAGAGCGGGGTAGTCCCTACAATGAGCAGTTCTTC

v_call: TRBV7-6
j_call: TRBJ1-5
clone_size: NA
d_call: NA
cdr3_aa: CASSSMSGLNQPQHF
cdr3_nt: TGTGCCAGCAGCTCTATGAGCGGATTGAATCAGCCCCAGCATTTT

v_call: TRBV4-2
j_call: TRBJ2-5
clone_size: few
d_call: TRBD2
cdr3_aa: CASSQGTSGPQETQYF
cdr3_nt: TGTGCCAGCAGCCAAGGGACTAGCGGGCCCCAAGAGACCCAGTACTTC

v_call: TRBV2
j_call: TRBJ1-1
clone_size: few
d_call: NA
cdr3_aa: CASSERGTAYLNTEAFF
cdr3_nt: TGTGCCAGCAGTGAGCGGGGTACGGCTTATTTGAACACTGAAGCTTTCTTT

v_call: TRBV28
j_call: TRBJ2-7
clone_size: NA
d_call: NA
cdr3_aa: CASSYQGGGEQYF
cdr3_nt: TGTGCCAGCAGTTACCAGGGAGGAGGCGAGCAGTACTTC

v_call: TRBV2
j_call: TRBJ2-3
clone_size: once
d_call: NA
cdr3_aa: CASTGQRFSTDTQYF
cdr3_nt: TGTGCCAGCACCGGTCAGCGTTTTAGCACAGATACGCAGTATTTT

v_call: TRBV6-1
j_call: TRBJ1-4
clone_size: few
d_call: NA
cdr3_aa: CASSDYYEKLFF
cdr3_nt: TGTGCCAGCAGCGACTATTACGAAAAACTGTTTTTT

v_call: TRBV9
j_call: TRBJ1-3
clone_size: NA
d_call: NA
cdr3_aa: CASSARSGASFSGNTIYF
cdr3_nt: TGTGCCAGCAGCGCCAGATCAGGGGCCTCTTTCTCTGGAAACACCATATATTTT

v_call: TRBV7-6
j_call: TRBJ2-7
clone_size: once
d_call: NA
cdr3_aa: CASSLALRGAGSYEQYF
cdr3_nt: TGTGCCAGCAGCTTAGCTCTCAGGGGCGCGGGCTCCTACGAGCAGTACTTC

v_call: TRBV9
j_call: TRBJ2-5
clone_size: NA
d_call: NA
cdr3_aa: CASSVASMEYETQYF
cdr3_nt: TGTGCCAGCAGCGTAGCTTCGATGGAGTATGAGACCCAGTACTTC

v_call: TRBV4-2
j_call: TRBJ1-3
clone_size: NA
d_call: NA
cdr3_aa: CASSQATGHNGNTIYF
cdr3_nt: TGTGCCAGCAGCCAAGCCACAGGGCACAACGGAAACACCATATATTTT

v_call: TRBV29-1
j_call: TRBJ1-2
clone_size: NA
d_call: NA
cdr3_aa: CSVEGEGFYGYTF
cdr3_nt: TGCAGCGTTGAAGGGGAGGGATTTTATGGCTACACCTTC

v_call: TRBV19
j_call: TRBJ1-5
clone_size: NA
d_call: NA
cdr3_aa: CASSNRDFGNQPQHF
cdr3_nt: TGTGCCAGTAGTAACAGGGATTTTGGCAATCAGCCCCAGCATTTT

v_call: TRBV28
j_call: TRBJ1-2
clone_size: NA
d_call: NA
cdr3_aa: CASSFVNYGYTF
cdr3_nt: TGTGCCAGCAGTTTCGTTAACTATGGCTACACCTTC

v_call: TRBV6-1
j_call: TRBJ1-6
clone_size: NA
d_call: NA
cdr3_aa: CASISGASPLHF
cdr3_nt: TGTGCCAGCATCTCGGGTGCCTCACCCCTCCACTTT

v_call: TRBV28
j_call: TRBJ1-4
clone_size: NA
d_call: TRBD1
cdr3_aa: CASSRGQGREKLFF
cdr3_nt: TGTGCCAGCAGCCGAGGACAGGGTAGGGAAAAACTGTTTTTT

v_call: TRBV7-9
j_call: TRBJ2-7
clone_size: NA
d_call: TRBD2
cdr3_aa: CASSENLAGGPYEQYF
cdr3_nt: TGTGCCAGCAGCGAAAACCTAGCGGGAGGGCCCTACGAGCAGTACTTC

v_call: TRBV29-1
j_call: TRBJ2-7
clone_size: NA
d_call: TRBD1
cdr3_aa: CSGQGQGGSYEQYF
cdr3_nt: TGCAGCGGCCAAGGACAGGGGGGATCCTACGAGCAGTACTTC

v_call: TRBV2
j_call: TRBJ1-1
clone_size: few
d_call: TRBD1
cdr3_aa: CASSGQGGGYTEAFF
cdr3_nt: TGTGCCAGCAGCGGACAGGGTGGAGGGTACACTGAAGCTTTCTTT

v_call: TRBV27
j_call: TRBJ1-1
clone_size: NA
d_call: NA
cdr3_aa: CASRVDKNTEAFF
cdr3_nt: TGTGCCAGCAGAGTTGACAAGAACACTGAAGCTTTCTTT

v_call: TRBV30
j_call: TRBJ2-7
clone_size: NA
d_call: TRBD2
cdr3_aa: CAWSLPGGYEQYF
cdr3_nt: TGTGCCTGGAGTCTGCCGGGGGGCTACGAGCAGTACTTC

v_call: TRBV27
j_call: TRBJ2-7
clone_size: few
d_call: NA
cdr3_aa: CASSWGQRSEQYF
cdr3_nt: TGTGCCAGCAGTTGGGGCCAGCGATCCGAGCAGTACTTC

v_call: TRBV11-2
j_call: TRBJ2-1
clone_size: few
d_call: NA
cdr3_aa: CASSSKTGEGYNEQFF
cdr3_nt: TGTGCCAGCAGCTCGAAGACGGGAGAGGGGTACAATGAGCAGTTCTTC

v_call: TRBV19
j_call: TRBJ2-7
clone_size: NA
d_call: TRBD2
cdr3_aa: CASSWTSGLTYEQYF
cdr3_nt: TGTGCCAGTAGTTGGACTAGCGGGCTTACCTACGAGCAGTACTTC

v_call: TRBV10-3
j_call: TRBJ2-7
clone_size: NA
d_call: NA
cdr3_aa: CAIRGTSSYEQYF
cdr3_nt: TGTGCCATCAGAGGGACTTCTTCCTACGAGCAGTACTTC

v_call: TRBV28
j_call: TRBJ2-3
clone_size: NA
d_call: TRBD2
cdr3_aa: CASREREGLADTQYF
cdr3_nt: TGTGCCAGCAGAGAGCGGGAGGGCCTAGCAGATACGCAGTATTTT

v_call: TRBV28
j_call: TRBJ2-3
clone_size: NA
d_call: NA
cdr3_aa: CASSLSLIADTQYF
cdr3_nt: TGTGCCAGCAGTTTATCCCTAATCGCAGATACGCAGTATTTT

v_call: TRBV7-9
j_call: TRBJ2-7
clone_size: NA
d_call: NA
cdr3_aa: CASSLSQYYEQYF
cdr3_nt: TGTGCCAGCAGCTTATCACAGTACTACGAGCAGTACTTC

v_call: TRBV6-6
j_call: TRBJ2-2
clone_size: few
d_call: TRBD1
cdr3_aa: CASRFRTGPGELFF
cdr3_nt: TGTGCCAGCAGGTTTAGGACAGGGCCCGGGGAGCTGTTTTTT

v_call: TRBV15
j_call: TRBJ2-1
clone_size: NA
d_call: TRBD2
cdr3_aa: CATSRGLADTNEQFF
cdr3_nt: TGTGCCACCAGCAGAGGACTAGCAGATACCAATGAGCAGTTCTTC

v_call: TRBV7-3
j_call: TRBJ2-5
clone_size: NA
d_call: TRBD1
cdr3_aa: CASSSTGGRETQYF
cdr3_nt: TGTGCCAGCAGCTCGACAGGGGGACGGGAGACCCAGTACTTC

v_call: TRBV7-8
j_call: TRBJ2-2
clone_size: NA
d_call: NA
cdr3_aa: CASSHPRGSSGGELFF
cdr3_nt: TGTGCCAGCAGCCACCCAAGGGGAAGCTCGGGCGGGGAGCTGTTTTTT

v_call: TRBV15
j_call: TRBJ1-2
clone_size: NA
d_call: NA
cdr3_aa: CATSGHRMNYGYTF
cdr3_nt: TGTGCCACCAGCGGACACAGGATGAACTATGGCTACACCTTC

v_call: TRBV7-9
j_call: TRBJ1-1
clone_size: NA
d_call: NA
cdr3_aa: CASSDRDTTLAEAFF
cdr3_nt: TGTGCCAGCAGCGACCGGGACACCACTTTGGCTGAAGCTTTCTTT